The clone carrying this TCR beta chain was detected only a few times. Its cognate antigen is unknown. A roughly 10 ml volume of fresh peripheral blood provided the PBMCs. V lost 8 bases and J lost 3, with 22 bases in between. This CDR3 is 16 amino acids long. CDR1 MNHNS and CDR2 SASEGT come from the germline V gene. These data originate in a study of Graves' ophthalmopathy and Graves' hyperthyroidism. The study's findings and limits: The blood repertoire also included most expanded thyroid clonotypes above 0.001 frequency. At less than 71% sensitivity and 72.22% specificity, the model predicted progression of the ophthalmopathy.

Amplification targeted the TCR beta CDR3 regions, with RNA transcripts as the source material. Investigators did first-round RT-PCR with HTBI primers, then second-round multiplex PCR. TCRdb ran MiXCR on the multiplex PCR reads and lists one entry per CDR3 protein. This table has just over 400,000 distinct CDR3 sequences, around 21% appearing once. Source material: peripheral blood. The origin of this receptor is a woman aged 18-29 years with stable Graves' hyperthyroidism. This chain uses TRBV6-1 with TRBJ1-1; D is possibly TRBD1 (6 bases). For the CDR3, the DNA is TGTGCCAGCGGCCAGGATCTAGGGACATTAGACACTGAAGCTTTCTTT. This translates into CASGQDLGTLDTEAFF.